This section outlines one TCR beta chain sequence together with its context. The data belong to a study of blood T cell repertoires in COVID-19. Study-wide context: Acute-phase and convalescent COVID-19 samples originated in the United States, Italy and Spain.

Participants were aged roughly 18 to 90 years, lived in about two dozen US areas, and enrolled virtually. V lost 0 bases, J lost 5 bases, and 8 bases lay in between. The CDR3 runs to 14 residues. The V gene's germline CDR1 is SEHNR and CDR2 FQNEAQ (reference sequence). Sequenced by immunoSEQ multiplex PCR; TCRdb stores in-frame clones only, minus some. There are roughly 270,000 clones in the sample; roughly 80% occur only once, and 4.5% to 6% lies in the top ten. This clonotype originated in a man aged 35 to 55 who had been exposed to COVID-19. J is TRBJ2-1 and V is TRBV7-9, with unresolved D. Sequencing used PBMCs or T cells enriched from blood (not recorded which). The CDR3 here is CASSLALGNNEQFF. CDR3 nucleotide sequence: TGTGCCAGCAGCTTAGCCCTTGGCAACAATGAGCAGTTCTTC.